Described below is a single T cell receptor (beta chain) sequence and its context. Original processing methods: Using reference gene primer amplification, nucleated cell counts were estimated. Repertoires were generated with immunoSEQ multiplex PCR, while TCRdb's copy carries only in-frame clones and drops some. V and J calls and clone size are given by that table; D and trimming were obtained from the DNA. Among 150,000 to 200,000 clones, roughly 80% were seen once, and the ten largest hold roughly 14%. V lost 1 base, J lost 0 bases, and 13 bases lay in between. The length of the CDR3 is 17 residues. Per the germline V gene, CDR1 is SEHNR and CDR2 is FQNEAQ (reference sequence). These data come from a study of blood T cell repertoires in COVID-19. A COVID-19 case was met by exposed participants within 2 weeks before study entry.

The receptor was isolated from a man in his sixties who had been exposed to COVID-19. The chain is built from TRBV7-9 and TRBJ2-1; D not resolved. Specimen: PBMCs or T cells enriched from blood (not recorded which). The CDR3 protein is CASSLEARLSSYNEQFF. The CDR3 DNA is TGTGCCAGCAGCTTAGAGGCCAGACTGAGCTCCTACAATGAGCAGTTCTTC. The complete variable domain, with remaining parts taken from reference TRBV7-9 and TRBJ2-1, reads DTGVSQNPRHKITKRGQNVTFRCDPISEHNRLYWYRQTLGQGPEFLTYFQNEAQLEKSRLLSDRFSAERPKGSFSTLEIQRTEQGDSAMYLCASSLEARLSSYNEQFFGPGTRLTVL.